The sample holds one count of the clone carrying this T cell receptor beta chain. This entry comes from a study of blood T cell repertoires in COVID-19. Between the trimmed V and J ends, which lost 6 bases and 1 base, there was a span of 10 bases. Germline V CDR1 and CDR2: KGHSH, LQKENI. This CDR3 has 13 amino acids. Method: immunoSEQ multiplex PCR; TCRdb's copy keeps in-frame clones and lacks some. The sample shows around 300,000 clones, approximately 83% of them seen only once. Sequencing was done on a sample of peripheral blood. The rearrangement uses TRBV18 and TRBJ2-7; perhaps TRBD1 as D (7 bases). The clonotype comes from a woman in her twenties or thirties who had recovered from COVID-19. CDR3 sequence reads: CASSRDSSYEQYF. The CDR3 DNA sequence: TGTGCCAGCTCGCGGGACAGTTCCTACGAGCAGTACTTC.